This T cell receptor beta chain derives from a study of cytomegalovirus exposure and HLA in healthy donors. Whole-study results and caveats: An analysis was carried out at a later point. It showed that HLA-associated TCR beta chains were more clonally expanded than equally common non-associated chains. Follow-up analysis later connected one missense variant in DCLRE1C with trimming of TCR beta V- and J-genes. The Asian-associated ancestry cluster reportedly had fewer N-insertions than the approximately 690-donor mean in a later analysis.

Germline V gene sequence: CDR1 LNHDA, CDR2 SQIVND (reference sequence). This CDR3 has 13 residues. The ends lost 10 bases at V and 11 bases at J; junction bases unmatched: 14. All the people who gave samples were healthy bone marrow donors. The study ran its PCR with 60 Vbeta and 13 Jbeta primers. Some clones are missing from TCRdb's copy, which holds only in-frame ones; the method was immunoSEQ multiplex PCR. The table lists approximately 210,000 clones, around 87% of them singletons. As for this clone: Its antigen is currently unknown.

The chain employs TRBV19 and TRBJ1-5, with 7 bases matching TRBD1. The receptor was derived from a man younger than 40 in good health and CMV-seronegative. The sample comprised PBMCs. CDR3 residues: CATSYRGVVAQHF. CDR3 bases: TGTGCCACATCATACAGGGGCGTTGTGGCCCAGCATTTT.